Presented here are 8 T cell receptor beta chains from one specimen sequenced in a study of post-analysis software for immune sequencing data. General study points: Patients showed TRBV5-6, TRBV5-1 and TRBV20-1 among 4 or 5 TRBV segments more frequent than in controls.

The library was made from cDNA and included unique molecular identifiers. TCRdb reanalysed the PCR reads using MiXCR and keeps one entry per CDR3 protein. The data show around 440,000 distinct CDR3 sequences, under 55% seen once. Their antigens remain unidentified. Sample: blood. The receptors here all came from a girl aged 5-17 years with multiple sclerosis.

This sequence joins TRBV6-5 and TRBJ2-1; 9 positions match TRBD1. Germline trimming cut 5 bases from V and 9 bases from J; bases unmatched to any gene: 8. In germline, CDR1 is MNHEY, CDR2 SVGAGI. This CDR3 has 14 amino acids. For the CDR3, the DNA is TGTGCCAGCAGTCGGGACAGGGCTTTGAGTGAGCAGTTCTTC. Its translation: CASSRDRALSEQFF.

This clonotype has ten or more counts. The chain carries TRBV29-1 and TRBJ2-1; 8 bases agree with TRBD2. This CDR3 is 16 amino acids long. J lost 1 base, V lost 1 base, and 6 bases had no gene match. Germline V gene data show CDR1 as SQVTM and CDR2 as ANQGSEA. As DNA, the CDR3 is TGCAGCGTTGAAGGCCCAATAGCGGGGTCCTACAATGAGCAGTTCTTC. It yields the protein CSVEGPIAGSYNEQFF.

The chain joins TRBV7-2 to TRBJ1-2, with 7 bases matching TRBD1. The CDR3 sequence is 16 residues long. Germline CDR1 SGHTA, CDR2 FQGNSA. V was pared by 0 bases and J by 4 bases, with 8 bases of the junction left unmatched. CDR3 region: CASSLAAMGQTYGYTF. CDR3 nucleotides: TGTGCCAGCAGCTTAGCGGCCATGGGACAGACCTATGGCTACACCTTC.

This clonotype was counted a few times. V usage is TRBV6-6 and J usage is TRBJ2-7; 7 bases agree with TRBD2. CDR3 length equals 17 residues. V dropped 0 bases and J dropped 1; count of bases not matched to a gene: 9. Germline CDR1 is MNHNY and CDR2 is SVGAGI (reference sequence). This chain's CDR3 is CASSYSSGLAESYEQYF. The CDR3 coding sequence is TGTGCCAGCAGTTACTCGAGCGGTCTAGCGGAATCCTACGAGCAGTACTTC.

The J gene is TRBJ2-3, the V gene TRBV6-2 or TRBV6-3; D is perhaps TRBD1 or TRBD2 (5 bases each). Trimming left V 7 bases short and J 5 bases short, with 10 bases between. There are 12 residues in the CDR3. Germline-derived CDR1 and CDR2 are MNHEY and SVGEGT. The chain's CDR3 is CASTPGRDTQYF. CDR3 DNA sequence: TGTGCCAGCACCCCAGGGAGAGATACGCAGTATTTT.

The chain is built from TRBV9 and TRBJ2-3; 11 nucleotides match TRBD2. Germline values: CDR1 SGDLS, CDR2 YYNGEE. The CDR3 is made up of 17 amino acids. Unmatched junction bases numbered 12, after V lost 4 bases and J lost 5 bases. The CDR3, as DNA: TGTGCCAGCAGCCCCTTTATAGCGGGAGGGCCGGGAGATACGCAGTATTTT. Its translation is CASSPFIAGGPGDTQYF.

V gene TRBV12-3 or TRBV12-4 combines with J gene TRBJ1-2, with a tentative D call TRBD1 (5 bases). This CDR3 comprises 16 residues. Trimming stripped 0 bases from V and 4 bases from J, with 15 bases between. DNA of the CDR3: TGTGCCAGCAGTTTAGCGGCGGGGCCTCGGCCCTATGGCTACACCTTC. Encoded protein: CASSLAAGPRPYGYTF.

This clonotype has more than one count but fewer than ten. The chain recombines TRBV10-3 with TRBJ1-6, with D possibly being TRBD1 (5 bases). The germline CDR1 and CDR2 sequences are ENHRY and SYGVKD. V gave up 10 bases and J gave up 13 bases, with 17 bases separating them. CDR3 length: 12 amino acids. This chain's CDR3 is CATEDTGLPLHF. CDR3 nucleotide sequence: TGTGCCACCGAAGACACGGGGCTGCCCCTCCACTTT.